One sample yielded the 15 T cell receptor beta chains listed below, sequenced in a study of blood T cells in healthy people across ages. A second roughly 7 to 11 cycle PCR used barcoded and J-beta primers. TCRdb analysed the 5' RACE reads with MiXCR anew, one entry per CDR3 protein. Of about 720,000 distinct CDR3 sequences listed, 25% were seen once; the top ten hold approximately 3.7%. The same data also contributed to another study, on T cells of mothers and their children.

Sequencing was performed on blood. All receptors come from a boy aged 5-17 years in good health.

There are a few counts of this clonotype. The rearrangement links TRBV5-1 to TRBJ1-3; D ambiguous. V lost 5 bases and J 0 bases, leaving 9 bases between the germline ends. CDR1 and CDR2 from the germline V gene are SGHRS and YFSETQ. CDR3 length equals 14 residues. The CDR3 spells CASRGTLSGNTIYF. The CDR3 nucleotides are TGCGCCAGCAGGGGAACGCTCTCTGGAAACACCATATATTTT.

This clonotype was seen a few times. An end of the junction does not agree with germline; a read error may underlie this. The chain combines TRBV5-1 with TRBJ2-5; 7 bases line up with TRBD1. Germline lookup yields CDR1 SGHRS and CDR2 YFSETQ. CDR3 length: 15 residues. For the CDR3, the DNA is TGCGCCAGCAGCTTGGCCGGGACAGCGATAGAGATCCAGCACTTC. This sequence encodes CASSLAGTAIEIQHF.

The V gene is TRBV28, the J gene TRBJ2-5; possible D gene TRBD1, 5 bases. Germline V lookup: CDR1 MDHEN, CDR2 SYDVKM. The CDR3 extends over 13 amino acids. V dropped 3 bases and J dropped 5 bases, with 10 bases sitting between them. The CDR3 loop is CASSFKGWETQYF. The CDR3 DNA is TGTGCCAGCAGTTTTAAGGGGTGGGAGACCCAGTACTTC.

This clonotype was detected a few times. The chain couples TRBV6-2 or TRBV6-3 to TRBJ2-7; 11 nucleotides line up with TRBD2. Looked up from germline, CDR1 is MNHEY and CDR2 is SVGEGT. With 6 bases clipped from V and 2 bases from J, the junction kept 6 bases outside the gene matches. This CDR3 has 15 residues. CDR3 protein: CASRDGTSGPYEQYF. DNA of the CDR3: TGTGCCAGCAGGGATGGGACTAGCGGACCCTACGAGCAGTACTTC.

The CDR3 region is CASSQTSGGSGELFF. The CDR3 bases are TGCGCCAGCAGCCAAACTAGCGGGGGATCCGGGGAGCTGTTTTTT. This rearrangement joins TRBV5-1 to TRBJ2-2; 11 nucleotides match TRBD2. The CDR3 runs 15 residues. Per germline, CDR1 SGHRS and CDR2 YFSETQ. Germline trimming cut 4 bases from V and 6 bases from J; bases unmatched to any gene: 5.

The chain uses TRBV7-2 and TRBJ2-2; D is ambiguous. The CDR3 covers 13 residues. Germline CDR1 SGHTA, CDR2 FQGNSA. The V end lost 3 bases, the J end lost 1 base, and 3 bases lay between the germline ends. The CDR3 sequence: CASSFWNTGELFF. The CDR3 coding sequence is TGTGCCAGCAGCTTTTGGAACACCGGGGAGCTGTTTTTT.

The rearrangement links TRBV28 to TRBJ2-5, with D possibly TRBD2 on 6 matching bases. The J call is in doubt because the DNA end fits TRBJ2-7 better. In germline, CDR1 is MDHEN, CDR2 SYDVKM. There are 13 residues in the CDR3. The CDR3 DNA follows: TGTGCCAGCAGCACCTCACGGGGGTACGAGCAGTACTTC. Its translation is CASSTSRGYEQYF.

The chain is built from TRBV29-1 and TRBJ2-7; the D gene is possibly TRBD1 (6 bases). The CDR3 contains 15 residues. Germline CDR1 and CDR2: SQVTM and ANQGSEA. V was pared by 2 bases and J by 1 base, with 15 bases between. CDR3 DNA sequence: TGCAGCGTTGAACGAGCCGGCGACAGGTCCTACGAGCAGTACTTC. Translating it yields CSVERAGDRSYEQYF.

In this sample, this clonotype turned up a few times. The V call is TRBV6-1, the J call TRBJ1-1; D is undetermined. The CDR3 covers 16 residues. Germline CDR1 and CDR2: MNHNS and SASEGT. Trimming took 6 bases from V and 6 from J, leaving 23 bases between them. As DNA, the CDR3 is TGTGCCAGCAGCGAATATGGTGTTGGGTATGGCCCTGAAGCTTTCTTT. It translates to CASSEYGVGYGPEAFF.

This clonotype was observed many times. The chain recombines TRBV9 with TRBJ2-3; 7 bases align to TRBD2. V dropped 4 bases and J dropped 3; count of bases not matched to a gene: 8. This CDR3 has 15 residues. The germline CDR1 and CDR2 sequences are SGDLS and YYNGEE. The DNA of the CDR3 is TGTGCCAGCAGCCCCGAGGGGCGGGGGACAGATACGCAGTATTTT. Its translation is CASSPEGRGTDTQYF.

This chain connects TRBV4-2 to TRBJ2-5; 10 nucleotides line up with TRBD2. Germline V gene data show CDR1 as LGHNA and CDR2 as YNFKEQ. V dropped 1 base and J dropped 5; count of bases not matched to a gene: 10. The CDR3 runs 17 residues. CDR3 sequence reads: CASSQAPTSGTRETQYF. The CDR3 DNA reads TGTGCCAGCAGCCAAGCCCCTACTAGCGGGACGAGGGAGACCCAGTACTTC.

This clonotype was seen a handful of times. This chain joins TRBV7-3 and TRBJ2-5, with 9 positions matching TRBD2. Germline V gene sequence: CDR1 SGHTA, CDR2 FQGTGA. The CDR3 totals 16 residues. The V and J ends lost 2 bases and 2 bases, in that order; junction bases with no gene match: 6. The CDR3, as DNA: TGTGCCAGCAGCTTAGGAGCGGGAGGTGGGCAAGAGACCCAGTACTTC. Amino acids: CASSLGAGGGQETQYF.

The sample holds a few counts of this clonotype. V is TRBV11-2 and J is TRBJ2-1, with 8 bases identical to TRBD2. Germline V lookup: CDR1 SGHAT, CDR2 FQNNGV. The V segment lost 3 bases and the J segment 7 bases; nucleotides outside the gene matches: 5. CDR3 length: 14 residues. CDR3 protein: CASSFSGSENEQFF. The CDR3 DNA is TGTGCCAGCAGCTTCAGCGGGAGTGAGAATGAGCAGTTCTTC.

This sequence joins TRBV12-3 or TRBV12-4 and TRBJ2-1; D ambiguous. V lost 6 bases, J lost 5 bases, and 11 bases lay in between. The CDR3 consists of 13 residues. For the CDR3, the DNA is TGTGCCAGCAGACGGCCACCCAACAATGAGCAGTTCTTC. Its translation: CASRRPPNNEQFF.

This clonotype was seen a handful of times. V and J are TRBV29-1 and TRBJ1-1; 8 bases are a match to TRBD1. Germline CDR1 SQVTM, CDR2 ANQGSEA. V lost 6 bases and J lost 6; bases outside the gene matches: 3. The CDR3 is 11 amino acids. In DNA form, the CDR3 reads TGCAGCGTACACAGGGGGGCTGAAGCTTTCTTT. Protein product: CSVHRGAEAFF. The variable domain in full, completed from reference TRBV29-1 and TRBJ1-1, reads SAVISQKPSRDICQRGTSLTIQCQVDSQVTMMFWYRQQPGQSLTLIATANQGSEATYESGFVIDKFPISRPNLTFSTLTVSNMSPEDSSIYLCSVHRGAEAFFGQGTRLTVV.